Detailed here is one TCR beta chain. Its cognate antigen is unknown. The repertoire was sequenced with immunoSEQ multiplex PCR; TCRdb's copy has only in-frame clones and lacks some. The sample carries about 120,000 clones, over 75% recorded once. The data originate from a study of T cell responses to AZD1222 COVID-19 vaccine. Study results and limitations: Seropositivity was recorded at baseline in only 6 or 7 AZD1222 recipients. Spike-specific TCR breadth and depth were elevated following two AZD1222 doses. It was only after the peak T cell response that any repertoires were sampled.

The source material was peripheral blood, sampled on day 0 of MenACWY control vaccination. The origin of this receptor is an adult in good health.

The CDR3 sequence: CASSRGTGEWEQYF. The CDR3 DNA reads as TGTGCCAGCAGCCGCGGGACAGGGGAGTGGGAGCAGTACTTC. This chain connects TRBV7-2 to TRBJ2-7, with TRBD1 identical over 10 bases. The CDR3 contains 14 residues. V lost 5 bases and J lost 7; bases outside the gene matches: 8. Germline lookup yields CDR1 SGHTA and CDR2 FQGNSA.